This T cell receptor (beta chain) was captured in a study of blood T cell repertoires in COVID-19 (TCRdb year 2020). Background on the whole study: The collaborator samples originated in the United States, Italy and Spain and spanned the acute and convalescent phases of COVID-19. The material from the prospective study consisted of cDNA or gDNA derived from T cells, B-cell-depleted T cells, or PBMCs. Deeply sampled blood TCRbeta repertoires from subjects exposed to, actively infected with, or recovered from COVID-19 were included in the dataset. The repertoires were released in a freely available public database meant as a resource for research on the immune response to SARS-CoV-2. The samples were drawn from two sources: the first 160 participants of the ongoing ImmuneRACE study, and 1,200 or so subjects contributed by 6 global collaborators. A de-identified subject ID, COVID-19 status, age in years and sex were almost always included in the sample metadata. HLA class I and class II types, where available, came from metadata supplied by the sample provider rather than from assay-based typing. The paper's findings and limits, for the study overall: The quantity of clinical and demographic metadata differed by source and by participant and was supplied without curation.

The germline V gene yields SGHRS for CDR1 and YFSETQ for CDR2. V trim: 5 bases; J trim: 5 bases; unmatched bases: 6. The CDR3 runs 15 residues from the cysteine to the phenylalanine. The entry retains the CDR3 DNA only, 45 bases that are in frame from base 1. Whole blood was collected in K2EDTA tubes by collaborating institutions according to the institutions' own protocols. For TCRbeta analysis, collaborators shipped samples in one of three forms: frozen whole blood, isolated PBMCs, or DNA extracted from either of those sample types. TCRbeta CDR3 regions were amplified from genomic DNA using the immunoSEQ Assay, a bias-controlled multiplex PCR. On the study's bioinformatics: The number of nucleated cells in each sample was estimated from the amplification of reference gene primers within the assay. To quantify the absolute abundance of each unique TCRbeta CDR3 rearrangement, sequence reads were collapsed and filtered. For each sample, productive Simpson clonality was calculated as the square root of Simpson's diversity index across productive rearrangements. What TCRdb holds here is the immuneACCESS table cut down to in-frame rearrangements. Part of the clones is not present; checked against another copy, under half of the missing clones reflect an unresolved V gene, and the others are unexplained. V, J and clone size are those of that table, while D and trimming were read from the DNA. This sample has roughly 120,000 clones in its table, and about 79% of those were observed once. Jointly, the top ten make up 2% to 2.5% of the sample.

Details on this clone: This receptor's antigen is unknown. No base-level quality is on record; no much larger clone is a single base apart.

Here the chain combines TRBV5-1 and TRBJ1-6, with 8 bases aligning to TRBD1. The sample was peripheral blood. The clonotype comes from a man between 65 and 79 years old with acute or convalescent COVID-19. CDR3 region: CASSLTGDDNSPLHF. The nucleotide sequence reads TGCGCCAGCAGTTTGACAGGGGACGATAATTCACCCCTCCACTTT.